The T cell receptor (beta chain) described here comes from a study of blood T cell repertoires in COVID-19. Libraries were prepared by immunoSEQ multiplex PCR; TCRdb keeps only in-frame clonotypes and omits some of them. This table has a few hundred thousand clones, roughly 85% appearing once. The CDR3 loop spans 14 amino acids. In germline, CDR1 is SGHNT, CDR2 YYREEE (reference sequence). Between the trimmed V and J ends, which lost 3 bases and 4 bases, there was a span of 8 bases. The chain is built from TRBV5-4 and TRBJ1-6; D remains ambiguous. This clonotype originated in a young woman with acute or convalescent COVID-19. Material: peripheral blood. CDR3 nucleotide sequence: TGTGCCAGCAGCTGGGAGTCTTATAATTCACCCCTCCACTTT. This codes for CASSWESYNSPLHF. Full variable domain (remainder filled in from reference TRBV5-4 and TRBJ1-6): ETGVTQSPTHLIKTRGQQVTLRCSSQSGHNTVSWYQQALGQGPQFIFQYYREEENGRGNFPPRFSGLQFPNYSSELNVNALELDDSALYLCASSWESYNSPLHFGNGTRLTVT.